These T cell receptor beta chains were read from a single sample in a study of cytomegalovirus exposure and HLA in healthy donors. Here immunoSEQ multiplex PCR was the method, and the copy in TCRdb shows in-frame clones only, minus some. The sample has 200,000 to 250,000 clones; around 87% are singletons. Specimen: PBMCs. The source is a young woman in good health and CMV-seropositive. Each CDR3 is given with its conserved first and last residue. The order of the fields is clone size, V gene, D gene, J gene, CDR3 length, CDR3 DNA, CDR3 protein. D genes are given only for firm matches. Only part of the rows carry a size: once, few, many, or a class if the clone is expanded.

NA,TRBV29-1,TRBD2,TRBJ2-1,15,TGCAGCGTCGAAGGGGGACTAGCGATATACAATGAGCAGTTCTTC,CSVEGGLAIYNEQFF
NA,TRBV11-1,NA,TRBJ2-3,12,TGTGCCAGCAGCTTACAAGGGAGTGAGCAGTATTTT,CASSLQGSEQYF
NA,TRBV10-1,NA,TRBJ2-7,14,TGCGCCAGCAGCCCCTGGGACACTGGCTACGAGCAGTACTTC,CASSPWDTGYEQYF
NA,TRBV18,TRBD1,TRBJ2-3,15,TGTGCCAGCTCACCTCAGGGGGCTGGGGCAGATACGCAGTATTTT,CASSPQGAGADTQYF
NA,TRBV5-4,TRBD2,TRBJ2-3,16,TGTGCCAGCAGCCAATCGGGGACTAGCGTCACAGATACGCAGTATTTT,CASSQSGTSVTDTQYF
NA,TRBV4-1,TRBD1,TRBJ2-1,15,TGCGCCAGCAGCCTCCGACAGGGGGTTCGGGATGAGCAGTTCTTC,CASSLRQGVRDEQFF
NA,TRBV30,NA,TRBJ1-2,12,TGTGCCTGGAGCGTACCGAACAATGGCTACACCTTC,CAWSVPNNGYTF
NA,TRBV9,TRBD1,TRBJ1-1,15,TGTGCCAGCAGCGTAGGTCTCCGGACAGGGACTGAAGCTTTCTTT,CASSVGLRTGTEAFF
NA,TRBV19,TRBD2,TRBJ2-3,15,TGTGCCAGTAAAATCCTAGCGGAGGGGCCAGGGACGCAGTATTTT,CASKILAEGPGTQYF
few,TRBV18,NA,TRBJ2-7,13,TGTGCCAGCTCTTCCACTAGCTCCTACGAGCAGTACTTC,CASSSTSSYEQYF
NA,TRBV7-9,TRBD1,TRBJ2-1,15,TGTGCCAGCAGCCAAGACAGGGGAAACTACAATGAGCAGTTCTTC,CASSQDRGNYNEQFF
NA,TRBV28,TRBD1,TRBJ1-4,14,TGTGCCAGCAGTTTACAGGGGGCTCAAGAAAAACTGTTTTTT,CASSLQGAQEKLFF
once,TRBV5-8,NA,TRBJ2-3,14,TGTGCCAGCAGCTTGGGCTACCGCACGGATACGCAGTATTTT,CASSLGYRTDTQYF
NA,TRBV6-1,TRBD1,TRBJ1-2,20,TGTGCCAGCAGTCAAGTGGGGATAGGACAGGGAGGCACCATGGCCTATGGCTACACCTTC,CASSQVGIGQGGTMAYGYTF
NA,TRBV28,NA,TRBJ1-5,16,TGTGCCAGCAGTTTACGGAATTTTCGGGGCAATCAGCCCCAGCATTTT,CASSLRNFRGNQPQHF
NA,TRBV19,TRBD1,TRBJ1-3,14,TGTGCCAGTAATGACAGGGGGCCTGGAAACACCATATATTTT,CASNDRGPGNTIYF
NA,TRBV28,NA,TRBJ2-3,17,TGTGCCAGCAGTTCCCGACTGGCAACCCGATTCACAGATACGCAGTATTTT,CASSSRLATRFTDTQYF
NA,TRBV6-6,NA,TRBJ1-3,14,TGTGCCAGCAGTTACTCGATTGAGGGAAACACCATATATTTT,CASSYSIEGNTIYF
NA,TRBV9,TRBD2,TRBJ2-1,14,TGTGCCAGCAGCGTAGTCGGGGGGAGTAGTGAGCAGTTCTTC,CASSVVGGSSEQFF
NA,TRBV19,NA,TRBJ1-1,14,TGTGCCAGTAGTGGTTCCAGGGGTTGGACTGAAGCTTTCTTT,CASSGSRGWTEAFF
NA,TRBV6-6,NA,TRBJ2-7,13,TGTGCCAGCAGTTCGCCAGGACTCTACGAGCAGTACTTC,CASSSPGLYEQYF
NA,TRBV27,TRBD1,TRBJ2-7,14,TGTGCCAGCAGTCCGCTTCGGACAGGGTACGAGCAGTACTTC,CASSPLRTGYEQYF
NA,TRBV6-6,NA,TRBJ2-1,13,TGTGCCAGCAGTTCTGGCGGGATCTTTGAGCAGTTCTTC,CASSSGGIFEQFF
NA,TRBV2,TRBD2,TRBJ2-2,18,TGTGCCAGCATCGAAGGCGGTAGCGGGAGTCTGAGCACCGGGGAGCTGTTTTTT,CASIEGGSGSLSTGELFF
NA,TRBV19,NA,TRBJ1-1,15,TGTGCCAGTAGTGTCGACGTGGAGGGACACACTGAAGCTTTCTTT,CASSVDVEGHTEAFF
NA,TRBV19,NA,TRBJ2-5,14,TGTGCCAGTAGTGGGACTTCCCCGAGGGAGACCCAGTACTTC,CASSGTSPRETQYF
NA,TRBV7-9,NA,TRBJ1-1,14,TGTGCCAGCAGCTTAAAGTCAGGGGATGATGAAGCTTTCTTT,CASSLKSGDDEAFF
NA,TRBV28,NA,TRBJ1-1,15,TGTGCCACCAGAACCTCCAGGGTTTTGAACACTGAAGCTTTCTTT,CATRTSRVLNTEAFF
NA,TRBV9,NA,TRBJ2-2,14,TGTGCCAGCAGCGTAGATTTGGAGAGCGGGGAGCTGTTTTTT,CASSVDLESGELFF
NA,TRBV6-5,NA,TRBJ2-7,16,TGTGCCAGCAGTTACCACAATCCGGGCCAGGGATACGAGCAGTACTTC,CASSYHNPGQGYEQYF
NA,TRBV27,TRBD2,TRBJ2-3,13,TGTGCCAGCAGGCCTAGCGGGAGGGATACGCAGTATTTT,CASRPSGRDTQYF
NA,TRBV10-3,TRBD2,TRBJ2-3,15,TGTGCCATCAGTGCCGTGCTAGCGGGAGAGGATACGCAGTATTTT,CAISAVLAGEDTQYF
once,TRBV6-1,NA,TRBJ1-1,13,TGTGCCAGCAGCCGGGGGGGGAACACTGAAGCTTTCTTT,CASSRGGNTEAFF
NA,TRBV14,NA,TRBJ2-7,13,TGTGCCAGCAGCCAAGATCGTGGAGACGAGCAGTACTTC,CASSQDRGDEQYF
NA,TRBV5-6,NA,TRBJ1-2,17,TGTGCCAGCAGCTTTGGGACACCCACCTGGGCTAGCTATGGCTACACCTTC,CASSFGTPTWASYGYTF
NA,TRBV4-1,NA,TRBJ1-5,17,TGCGCCAGCAGCCATGTTCGAGGGCCCCGTAGCAATCAGCCCCAGCATTTT,CASSHVRGPRSNQPQHF
NA,TRBV27,TRBD1,TRBJ2-3,16,TGTGCCACCGCGGCGGAGGGACAGGGCCACACAGATACGCAGTATTTT,CATAAEGQGHTDTQYF
NA,TRBV7-9,TRBD1,TRBJ1-2,12,TGTGCCAGCAGCTTAGGGGACAGGGGGCACACCTTC,CASSLGDRGHTF
NA,TRBV30,NA,TRBJ2-1,14,TGTGCCTGGAGATGGGAGGCCGGGAGTTATGAGCAGTTCTTC,CAWRWEAGSYEQFF
NA,TRBV4-1,NA,TRBJ1-3,16,TGCGCCAGCAGCCCGGGAGGCGGGGGCTCTGGAAACACCATATATTTT,CASSPGGGGSGNTIYF
NA,TRBV6-5,TRBD1,TRBJ1-5,15,TGTGCCAGCAGTTACTCGGACAGGGCCAATCAGCCCCAGCATTTT,CASSYSDRANQPQHF
few,TRBV25-1,TRBD1,TRBJ1-2,13,TGTGCCACCAGAGGACAGGGGGCTTATGGCTACACCTTC,CATRGQGAYGYTF
NA,TRBV16,NA,TRBJ2-1,11,TGTGCCAGCAGCCGGGACATTGAGCAGTTCTTC,CASSRDIEQFF
NA,TRBV30,TRBD1,TRBJ2-1,13,TGTGCCTGGACAGCGGGACAGGGCAATGAGCAGTTCTTC,CAWTAGQGNEQFF
once,TRBV6-5,NA,TRBJ1-1,11,TGTGTGGCGCGGGGGAACACTGAAGCTTTCTTT,CVARGNTEAFF
NA,TRBV10-1,NA,TRBJ2-3,13,TGCGCCAGCAGTGACCGGGTTGCAGATACGCAGTATTTT,CASSDRVADTQYF
NA,TRBV11-2,TRBD1,TRBJ1-4,15,TGTGCCAGCAGCCGCAGGGGGCTGACTAATGAAAAACTGTTTTTT,CASSRRGLTNEKLFF
NA,TRBV28,NA,TRBJ1-2,13,TGTGCCAGCAGTTTTAACCGACTCAGTGGCTACACCTTC,CASSFNRLSGYTF
NA,TRBV27,TRBD1,TRBJ2-1,14,TGTGCCAGCACCACCGGGACAGTTTACAATGAGCAGTTCTTC,CASTTGTVYNEQFF
NA,TRBV27,TRBD2,TRBJ2-1,16,TGTGCCAGCACCCAGTTTAGCGGGAGTTCCTACAATGAGCAGTTCTTC,CASTQFSGSSYNEQFF